Each of the 12 T cell receptor beta chains below was sequenced from the same sample in a study of blood T cell repertoires in COVID-19. Some clones are missing from TCRdb's copy, which holds only in-frame ones; the method was immunoSEQ multiplex PCR. This table holds roughly 200,000 clones, around 90% found once. Sequencing input: peripheral blood. Source of these receptors: a man aged 50 to 60 with acute or convalescent COVID-19.

The chain uses TRBV7-2 and TRBJ2-2; 14 bases are a match to TRBD2. This CDR3 region has 18 residues. Germline V gives CDR1 SGHTA, CDR2 FQGNSA. V was pared by 3 bases and J by 6 bases, with 9 bases of the junction left unmatched. As DNA, the CDR3 is TGTGCCAGCAGCTTTGGGACTAGCGGGAGACGCCGGGCCGGGGAGCTGTTTTTT. It yields the protein CASSFGTSGRRRAGELFF.

The genes are TRBV28 and TRBJ1-2, with D possibly being TRBD1 (5 bases). Trimming shortened V by 3 bases and J by 4 bases, and 12 bases separated the two germline ends. This CDR3 has 14 amino acids. Germline CDR1 is MDHEN and CDR2 is SYDVKM. CDR3 residues: CASSLSREGYGYTF. CDR3 DNA sequence: TGTGCCAGCAGTTTGAGCAGGGAGGGCTATGGCTACACCTTC.

The genes are TRBV28 and TRBJ1-4; 9 bases align to TRBD1. The V gene's germline CDR1 is MDHEN and CDR2 SYDVKM. The CDR3 has 16 residues. The ends lost 5 bases at V and 7 bases at J; junction bases unmatched: 11. CDR3 in amino acids: CASSHRGQGTSEKLFF. For the CDR3, the DNA is TGTGCCAGCAGTCACCGAGGACAGGGGACGAGTGAAAAACTGTTTTTT.

CDR3 protein: CASSLMGGPSDEQFF. CDR3 DNA sequence: TGTGCCAGCAGCTTAATGGGGGGGCCATCCGATGAGCAGTTCTTC. The chain employs TRBV7-9 and TRBJ2-1, with D maybe TRBD2 (7 bases). This CDR3 spans 15 amino acids. V was cut by 2 bases and J by 8 bases, with 16 bases left in between. Germline assignment: CDR1 SEHNR and CDR2 FQNEAQ (reference sequence).

The count of this clone is one. This sequence joins TRBV27 and TRBJ2-1; 9 positions agree with TRBD1. The germline CDR1 and CDR2 sequences are MNHEY and SMNVEV (reference sequence). There are 15 residues in the CDR3. V gave up 3 bases and J gave up 6 bases; unmatched junction bases: 6. CDR3 protein: CASSLGTGIVNEQFF. As DNA, the CDR3 is TGTGCCAGCAGTTTGGGGACAGGGATCGTCAATGAGCAGTTCTTC.

The chain carries TRBV7-6 and TRBJ2-1, with 7 bases lining up with TRBD1. This CDR3 has 19 residues. Germline CDR1 reads SGHVS; CDR2 reads FNYEAQ. V dropped 1 base and J dropped 0; count of bases not matched to a gene: 12. CDR3 sequence (DNA): TGTGCCAGCAGCTTAGATCCGGCAGGGGGTAGGAGCTCCTACAATGAGCAGTTCTTC. It is translated as CASSLDPAGGRSSYNEQFF.

The chain uses TRBV6-5 and TRBJ2-3; TRBD1 aligns across 9 bases. V was pared by 2 bases and J by 3 bases, with 3 bases of the junction left unmatched. This CDR3 has 15 amino acids. Germline V gene sequence: CDR1 MNHEY, CDR2 SVGAGI. For the CDR3, the DNA is TGTGCCAGCAGTTACGGGACAGGGTTGACAGATACGCAGTATTTT. This encodes CASSYGTGLTDTQYF.

The V and J genes are TRBV7-2 and TRBJ2-1; the match to TRBD2 covers 13 bases. Germline trimming cut 0 bases from V and 11 bases from J; bases unmatched to any gene: 7. Germline CDR1 is SGHTA and CDR2 is FQGNSA. CDR3 size: 16 residues. The CDR3 loop is CASSLATGLAGAQQFF. CDR3 in DNA: TGTGCCAGCAGCTTAGCTACCGGACTAGCGGGAGCCCAGCAGTTCTTC. The variable domain in full, with the rest retrieved from reference TRBV7-2 and TRBJ2-1, is GAGVSQSPSNKVTEKGKDVELRCDPISGHTALYWYRQSLGQGLEFLIYFQGNSAPDKSGLPSDRFSAERTGGSVSTLTIQRTQQEDSAVYLCASSLATGLAGAQQFFGPGTRLTVL.

This sequence joins TRBV7-9 and TRBJ1-2, with D possibly being TRBD1 (6 bases). Between the trimmed V and J ends, which lost 3 bases and 5 bases, there was a span of 10 bases. Germline V CDR1 and CDR2: SEHNR, FQNEAQ (reference sequence). This CDR3 contains 13 residues. CDR3 nucleotide sequence: TGTGCCAGCAGCTTCGGACAGCCTTATGGCTACACCTTC. As protein: CASSFGQPYGYTF.

The DNA for the CDR3 is TGCGCCAGCAGCTTGCGGTTGGACGAGCAGTACTTC. Residues: CASSLRLDEQYF. This rearrangement joins TRBV5-1 to TRBJ2-7; D is unresolved. Germline V gene data show CDR1 as SGHRS and CDR2 as YFSETQ. V was clipped by 1 base and J by 5 bases, with 7 bases between them. This CDR3 is built from 12 residues. The whole variable domain, remainder taken from reference TRBV5-1 and TRBJ2-7, is KAGVTQTPRYLIKTRGQQVTLSCSPISGHRSVSWYQQTPGQGLQFLFEYFSETQRNKGNFPGRFSGRQFSNSRSEMNVSTLELGDSALYLCASSLRLDEQYFGPGTRLTVT.

This chain uses TRBV14 with TRBJ1-1; D call uncertain. This CDR3 spans 13 amino acids. V gave up 4 bases and J gave up 0 bases, with 6 bases separating them. CDR1 SGHDN and CDR2 FVKESK come from the germline V gene. For the CDR3, the DNA is TGTGCCAGCAGCCCGTTAATGAACACTGAAGCTTTCTTT. Its protein is CASSPLMNTEAFF.

The chain links TRBV18 to TRBJ1-5; 9 positions match TRBD1. Looked up from germline, CDR1 is KGHSH and CDR2 is LQKENI. This CDR3 comprises 17 residues. Trimming took 2 bases from V and 3 from J; bases not matched to a gene: 8. CDR3 DNA sequence: TGTGCCAGCTCACCAGAGGGACAGGGAACCCTCAATCAGCCCCAGCATTTT. This encodes CASSPEGQGTLNQPQHF.